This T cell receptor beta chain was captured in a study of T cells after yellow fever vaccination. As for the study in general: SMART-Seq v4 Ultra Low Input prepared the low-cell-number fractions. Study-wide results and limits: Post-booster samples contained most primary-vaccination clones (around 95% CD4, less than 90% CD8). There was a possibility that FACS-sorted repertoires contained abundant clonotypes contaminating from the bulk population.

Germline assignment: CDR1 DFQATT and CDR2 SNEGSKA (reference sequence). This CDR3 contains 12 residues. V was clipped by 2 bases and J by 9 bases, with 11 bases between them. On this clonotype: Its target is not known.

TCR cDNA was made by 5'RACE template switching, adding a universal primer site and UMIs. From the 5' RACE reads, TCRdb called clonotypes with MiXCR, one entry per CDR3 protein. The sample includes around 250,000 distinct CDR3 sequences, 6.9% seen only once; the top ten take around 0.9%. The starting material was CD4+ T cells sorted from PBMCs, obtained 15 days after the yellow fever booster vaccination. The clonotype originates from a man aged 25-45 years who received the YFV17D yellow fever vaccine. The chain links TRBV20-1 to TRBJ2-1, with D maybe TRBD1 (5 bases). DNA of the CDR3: TGCAGTGCTAGACAGGGTGTAGGTGAGCAGTTCTTC. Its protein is CSARQGVGEQFF.